One sample yielded the 27 T cell receptor beta chains listed below, sequenced in a study of radiotherapy plus CTLA-4 blockade in lung cancer. Measured with immunoSEQ multiplex PCR; TCRdb has only the in-frame clones, and not every one. The sample carries 75,000 to 100,000 clones, around 88% recorded once. The source was peripheral blood, collected from a patient treated with radiotherapy plus ipilimumab. Receptors were obtained from a human donor with non-small cell lung cancer that progressed on radiotherapy plus ipilimumab.

The chain's CDR3 is CASSENGGYGYTF. The DNA for the CDR3 is TGTGCCAGCAGTGAGAATGGGGGCTATGGCTACACCTTC. The rearrangement joins TRBV2 to TRBJ1-2; tentative D call: TRBD1 (5 bases). CDR3 length equals 13 residues. Germline-derived CDR1 and CDR2 are SNHLY and FYNNEI. With 3 bases removed from V and 4 bases from J, the gap between germline ends came to 9 bases.

The chain recombines TRBV18 with TRBJ2-2, with a tentative D call TRBD1 (6 bases). The CDR3 spans 16 residues. The V end was cut by 0 bases, the J end by 1 base, with 9 bases between. CDR1 and CDR2 from the germline V gene are KGHSH and LQKENI. For the CDR3, the DNA is TGTGCCAGCTCACCACCGACAGGCTTGAACACCGGGGAGCTGTTTTTT. As protein: CASSPPTGLNTGELFF.

Only one count was recorded for this clone. This chain connects TRBV28 to TRBJ1-2, with D perhaps TRBD1 (6 bases). Looked up from germline, CDR1 is MDHEN and CDR2 is SYDVKM. Trimming pared 10 bases from V and 2 bases from J, leaving 11 bases between. The CDR3 loop spans 12 amino acids. The CDR3 sequence: CATQQGNYGYTF. The CDR3 DNA follows: TGTGCCACCCAACAGGGAAACTATGGCTACACCTTC.

The chain couples TRBV6-5 to TRBJ1-2; a weak D match, TRBD1 (5 bases). Germline CDR1 and CDR2: MNHEY and SVGAGI. The CDR3 is 14 residues long. Trimming cost V 2 bases and J 5 bases, with 12 bases left between them. The CDR3 bases are TGTGCCAGCAGTTACACAAGACAGTCATATGGCTACACCTTC. Translating gives CASSYTRQSYGYTF.

The chain employs TRBV30 and TRBJ2-6; tentatively, D is TRBD1 (5 bases). Germline values: CDR1 GTSNPN, CDR2 SVGIG (reference sequence). The CDR3 spans 17 residues. Trimming took 5 bases from V and 5 from J, leaving 22 bases between them. The CDR3 DNA reads TGTGCCTGGGACATGGGGCCCTCCCTTCCCTGGGCCAACGTCCTGACTTTC. Translation: CAWDMGPSLPWANVLTF.

The rearrangement joins TRBV18 to TRBJ2-3; D may match TRBD1 or TRBD2 (6 bases each). CDR1 and CDR2 from the germline V gene are KGHSH and LQKENI. The CDR3 is 12 amino acids. The V end lost 2 bases, the J end lost 10 bases, and 10 bases lay between the germline ends. The CDR3 loop reads CASSPVGGSQYF. CDR3 DNA: TGTGCCAGCTCACCAGTGGGGGGCTCGCAGTATTTT.

The chain recombines TRBV5-1 with TRBJ1-1; D gene unclear. The V and J ends lost 3 bases and 1 base respectively, with 7 bases between them. Germline V gene lookup returns CDR1 SGHRS and CDR2 YFSETQ. The CDR3 sequence is 13 residues long. The CDR3 nucleotides read TGCGCCAGCAGCTCGCCTGCGAACACTGAAGCTTTCTTT. Amino acid sequence: CASSSPANTEAFF.

V is TRBV2 and J is TRBJ2-1, with a possible D match to TRBD2 (5 bases). Germline CDR1 reads SNHLY; CDR2 reads FYNNEI. The CDR3 has 16 amino acids. V was cut by 5 bases and J by 1 base, with 15 bases left in between. CDR3: CASSPVARGSYNEQFF. CDR3 bases: TGTGCCAGCAGTCCGGTAGCTCGCGGGTCCTACAATGAGCAGTTCTTC.

The genes are TRBV18 and TRBJ2-5, with a tentative D call TRBD2 (5 bases). Germline V CDR1 and CDR2: KGHSH, LQKENI. The CDR3 contains 13 residues. The germline V and J ends were trimmed by 0 bases and 5 bases, with 7 bases remaining between them. The CDR3 nucleotides read TGTGCCAGCTCACCACCGAGAGGGGAGACCCAGTACTTC. This encodes CASSPPRGETQYF.

The CDR3 loop is CASSTRGPRPQETQYF. CDR3 coding DNA: TGTGCCAGCAGCACCCGCGGCCCCAGGCCCCAAGAGACCCAGTACTTC. The chain is built from TRBV13 and TRBJ2-5, with D uncertain. Trimming stripped 5 bases from V and 1 base from J, with 17 bases between. The CDR3 covers 16 residues. CDR1 is PRHDT, CDR2 FYEKMQ, per germline (reference sequence).

This clone was seen just once. This rearrangement joins TRBV27 to TRBJ2-7; 13 positions agree with TRBD2. Germline V gene data show CDR1 as MNHEY and CDR2 as SMNVEV (reference sequence). With 4 bases clipped from V and 5 bases from J, the junction kept 5 bases outside the gene matches. The CDR3 spans 15 residues. DNA for the CDR3: TGTGCCAGCAGTTCCCGGACTAGCGGGAGACACGAGCAGTACTTC. This encodes CASSSRTSGRHEQYF.

V usage is TRBV11-2 and J usage is TRBJ2-1; 7 nucleotides agree with TRBD2. With 5 bases clipped from V and 8 bases from J, the junction kept 12 bases outside the gene matches. The CDR3 sequence is 15 residues long. Germline loops: CDR1 SGHAT, CDR2 FQNNGV. The DNA of the CDR3 is TGTGCCAGCAGCATACTAGCGCCTACGCCTGATGAGCAGTTCTTC. Translating it yields CASSILAPTPDEQFF.

The gene calls are TRBV7-8 and TRBJ1-3; no clear D. This CDR3 has 14 amino acids. Germline assignment: CDR1 SGHVS and CDR2 FQNEAQ. The V gene lost 2 bases and the J gene lost 0 bases, with 5 bases spanning the gap. The CDR3 sequence: CASSLTGSGNTIYF. CDR3 DNA: TGTGCCAGCAGCTTAACGGGCTCTGGAAACACCATATATTTT. Filled out from reference TRBV7-8 and TRBJ1-3, the complete variable domain reads GAGVSQSPRYKVAKRGQDVALRCDPISGHVSLFWYQQALGQGPEFLTYFQNEAQLDKSGLPSDRFFAERPEGSVSTLKIQRTQQEDSAVYLCASSLTGSGNTIYFGEGSWLTVV.

CDR3: CASSLRGSGTPQETQYF. In nucleotides, the CDR3 is TGCGCCAGCAGCTTGCGGGGTAGCGGGACCCCGCAAGAGACCCAGTACTTC. This chain links TRBV5-1 with TRBJ2-5, with 8 bases identical to TRBD2. The germline gives CDR1 SGHRS, CDR2 YFSETQ. CDR3 length: 17 amino acids. With 1 base clipped from V and 2 bases from J, the junction kept 10 bases outside the gene matches. Based on the CDR3 plus reference TRBV5-1 and TRBJ2-5, the full variable domain is KAGVTQTPRYLIKTRGQQVTLSCSPISGHRSVSWYQQTPGQGLQFLFEYFSETQRNKGNFPGRFSGRQFSNSRSEMNVSTLELGDSALYLCASSLRGSGTPQETQYFGPGTRLLVL.

The DNA of the CDR3 is TGTGCCAGTAGTCGGGACCACGGGTCTGGAAACACCATATATTTT. The encoded protein is CASSRDHGSGNTIYF. This chain joins TRBV19 and TRBJ1-3; D is possibly TRBD1 (5 bases). Germline V gene sequence: CDR1 LNHDA, CDR2 SQIVND (reference sequence). V shed 5 bases and J shed 1 base, with 12 bases lying between them. This CDR3 contains 15 residues.

This clone was counted only a few times. J is TRBJ1-4 and V is TRBV12-5; a possible D gene is TRBD1 (5 bases). The CDR3 sequence is 16 residues long. Germline-derived CDR1 and CDR2 are LGHNT and FRNRAP. Trimming took off 6 bases at V and 4 bases at J, with 18 bases between the two ends. The chain's CDR3 is CASGLHTGGDNEKLFF. The CDR3 nucleotides read TGTGCTAGTGGCCTCCACACGGGGGGGGATAATGAAAAACTGTTTTTT.

The rearrangement links TRBV7-3 to TRBJ2-5; D is possibly TRBD2 (6 bases). The CDR3 runs to 12 residues. The germline V gene has CDR1 SGHTA and CDR2 FQGTGA. V lost 5 bases and J lost 9, with 13 bases in between. DNA for the CDR3: TGTGCCAGCAGCATCCTAGGGGAGGCCCAGTACTTC. Protein product: CASSILGEAQYF. Supplemented by reference TRBV7-3 and TRBJ2-5, the full variable domain reads GAGVSQTPSNKVTEKGKYVELRCDPISGHTALYWYRQSLGQGPEFLIYFQGTGAADDSGLPNDRFFAVRPEGSVSTLKIQRTERGDSAVYLCASSILGEAQYFGPGTRLLVL.

This clone was detected only a few times. The rearrangement joins TRBV10-3 to TRBJ2-7, with no clear D. The CDR3 loop spans 11 amino acids. Germline V CDR1 and CDR2: ENHRY, SYGVKD. Trimming left V 3 bases short and J 3 bases short, with 3 bases between. The CDR3 DNA is TGTGCCATCAGTGACTACTACGAGCAGTACTTC. Translation gives CAISDYYEQYF.

The chain combines TRBV7-6 with TRBJ1-3; no clear D gene. The CDR3 has 14 amino acids. Trimming stripped 1 base from V and 2 bases from J, with 6 bases between. Looked up from germline, CDR1 is SGHVS and CDR2 is FNYEAQ. CDR3 region: CASSLEGTGNTIYF. The CDR3 nucleotides are TGTGCCAGCAGCTTAGAGGGTACTGGAAACACCATATATTTT.

This chain links TRBV7-2 with TRBJ2-1; a weak D match, TRBD1 (5 bases). Trimming took 0 bases from V and 5 from J, leaving 14 bases between them. The CDR3 length is 16 residues. Per the germline V gene, CDR1 is SGHTA and CDR2 is FQGNSA. The DNA for the CDR3 is TGTGCCAGCAGCTTAGCTTCGGACACGGGCAACAATGAGCAGTTCTTC. Its protein product is CASSLASDTGNNEQFF.

The chain links TRBV7-8 to TRBJ1-2, with D possibly matching TRBD1 (6 bases). CDR3 length: 14 residues. Germline V gene sequence: CDR1 SGHVS, CDR2 FQNEAQ. Trimming took 1 base from V and 1 from J, leaving 7 bases between them. The CDR3 coding sequence is TGTGCCAGCAGCTTAGAGGGGGGTAACTATGGCTACACCTTC. This sequence encodes CASSLEGGNYGYTF.

The chain links TRBV29-1 to TRBJ1-2; D not certain. V gave up 4 bases and J gave up 8 bases, with 14 bases separating them. This CDR3 comprises 12 residues. CDR1 is SQVTM, CDR2 ANQGSEA, per germline. The CDR3 sequence is CSVGSPTSGYTF. The CDR3 region has the DNA TGCAGCGTTGGCAGCCCCACCAGCGGCTACACCTTC.

The chain links TRBV7-3 to TRBJ2-3, with 11 bases matching TRBD2. V was clipped by 6 bases and J by 1 base; unmatched bases: 3. From germline, CDR1 is SGHTA and CDR2 FQGTGA. This CDR3 region has 15 residues. Written as DNA, the CDR3 is TGTGCCAGCAGTCTGACTAGCGGGGGCACAGATACGCAGTATTTT. Its translation is CASSLTSGGTDTQYF.

V usage is TRBV6-5 and J usage is TRBJ1-2; 9 bases agree with TRBD1. The CDR3 extends over 13 amino acids. Trimming took 6 bases from V and 6 from J; bases not matched to a gene: 5. Germline V gives CDR1 MNHEY, CDR2 SVGAGI. For the CDR3, the DNA is TGTGCCAGCAGCGGACAGGGGCTTGATGGCTACACCTTC. Translating gives CASSGQGLDGYTF.

The rearrangement uses TRBV4-2 and TRBJ2-1, with D possibly being TRBD2 (6 bases). This CDR3 has 17 amino acids. CDR1 and CDR2 from the germline V gene are LGHNA and YNFKEQ. Trimming cost V 3 bases and J 9 bases, with 24 bases left between them. CDR3 coding DNA: TGTGCCAGCAGCCAGCTCGGTGATAGCGGACCAGGAAGTGAGCAGTTCTTC. It encodes CASSQLGDSGPGSEQFF.

This clone was observed a single time. This sequence joins TRBV1 and TRBJ1-2. TRBV1 is tagged as a pseudogene. CDR3 length equals 14 residues. CDR3 bases: TGCACCAGCAGCCAAGGTTGGGACGACTATGGCTACACCTTC. Translated: CTSSQGWDDYGYTF.

The chain's CDR3 is CASSLYGTMGEQFF. The CDR3 bases are TGTGCCAGCAGCTTGTACGGGACTATGGGTGAGCAGTTCTTC. This chain joins TRBV5-6 and TRBJ2-1; 7 nucleotides match TRBD2. The germline V gene encodes CDR1 SGHDT and CDR2 YYEEEE. There are 14 residues in the CDR3. Germline trimming cut 1 base from V and 9 bases from J; bases unmatched to any gene: 7.